Below, 15 T cell receptor beta chains from the same sample are listed, as sequenced in a study of beta chain features in type 1 diabetes. Study-wide findings and caveats: Across all four CD4+ subsets, people with type 1 diabetes showed modestly shorter TCRB CDR3s.

No antigens are known for them. What was sequenced were expressed TCRB transcripts, since all of the isolated RNA had been reverse transcribed. Sequenced by immunoSEQ multiplex PCR; TCRdb stores in-frame clones only, minus some. The sample records some 14,000 clones, over 55% being singletons. The sample taken for sequencing was stem cell memory CD4+ T cells from blood. Receptors were obtained from a woman under 30 with type 1 diabetes.

The chain is built from TRBV20-1 and TRBJ1-5, with D unresolved. Deletions cut 1 base from V and 6 bases from J, with 4 bases between. The CDR3 runs to 11 residues. Germline V gene lookup returns CDR1 DFQATT and CDR2 SNEGSKA (reference sequence). The CDR3 DNA is TGCAGTGCTAGAGCGGGTCAGCCCCAGCATTTT. The encoded protein is CSARAGQPQHF.

The V gene is TRBV4-3, the J gene TRBJ2-1; 10 bases align to TRBD2. The germline V gene has CDR1 LGHNA and CDR2 YSLEER. This CDR3 has 16 amino acids. The J segment lost 10 bases and the V segment lost 0 bases, leaving 9 bases of the junction unmatched. The CDR3 DNA reads TGCGCCAGCAGCCAAGATTTGCTAGCGGGAGACGGCGAGCAGTTCTTC. Protein sequence: CASSQDLLAGDGEQFF.

This rearrangement joins TRBV4-3 to TRBJ2-7; maybe TRBD2 (7 bases). Germline V gene data show CDR1 as LGHNA and CDR2 as YSLEER. The CDR3 runs 16 residues. V lost 1 base to trimming and J lost 0 bases, with 13 bases between them. CDR3 sequence reads: CASSQARGGFSYEQYF. The CDR3 nucleotides are TGCGCCAGCAGCCAAGCTAGGGGGGGTTTCTCCTACGAGCAGTACTTC.

J is TRBJ2-7 and V is TRBV5-1; no clear D gene. The germline V gene encodes CDR1 SGHRS and CDR2 YFSETQ. V was shortened by 0 bases and J by 5 bases, with 12 bases between the two germline ends. The CDR3 has 14 residues. CDR3 sequence reads: CASSLGSNLDEQYF. The DNA of the CDR3 is TGCGCCAGCAGCTTGGGGTCTAATCTTGACGAGCAGTACTTC. Drawing the rest from reference TRBV5-1 and TRBJ2-7, the complete variable domain is KAGVTQTPRYLIKTRGQQVTLSCSPISGHRSVSWYQQTPGQGLQFLFEYFSETQRNKGNFPGRFSGRQFSNSRSEMNVSTLELGDSALYLCASSLGSNLDEQYFGPGTRLTVT.

This chain connects TRBV19 to TRBJ1-1, with 7 nucleotides matching TRBD1. Losses at the gene ends were 6 bases for V and 2 bases for J; bases not matched to a gene: 9. Germline-derived CDR1 and CDR2 are LNHDA and SQIVND (reference sequence). The CDR3 consists of 15 residues. The CDR3 reads CASRITGTANTEAFF. The CDR3 DNA follows: TGTGCCAGTAGAATTACCGGGACAGCCAACACTGAAGCTTTCTTT.

The chain has TRBV2 and TRBJ1-4; D gene uncertain. The germline V gene has CDR1 SNHLY and CDR2 FYNNEI. This CDR3 region has 14 residues. The V gene lost 7 bases and the J gene lost 7 bases, with 16 bases spanning the gap. The CDR3 is CASKLSREGEKLFF. As DNA, the CDR3 is TGTGCCAGCAAGTTGAGTAGGGAGGGTGAAAAACTGTTTTTT.

This clone was observed a single time. The chain joins TRBV2 to TRBJ2-7; TRBD1 matches at 7 bases. Unmatched junction bases numbered 2, after V lost 6 bases and J lost 3 bases. The CDR3 consists of 12 residues. CDR1 and CDR2 from the germline V gene are SNHLY and FYNNEI. The CDR3 DNA reads as TGTGCCAGCAGGGGGGACAGCTACGAGCAGTACTTC. Translated: CASRGDSYEQYF.

The chain is built from TRBV7-2 and TRBJ1-5; TRBD1 matches 7 bases. The CDR3 runs to 14 residues. Looked up from germline, CDR1 is SGHTA and CDR2 is FQGNSA. J gave up 5 bases and V 4 bases, and 5 bases lay outside the gene matches. The DNA for the CDR3 is TGTGCCAGCAGCTCACCGACAGGGCATCAGCCCCAGCATTTT. This sequence encodes CASSSPTGHQPQHF.

The chain uses TRBV28 and TRBJ1-1; 10 nucleotides match TRBD1. Trimming took 8 bases from V and 5 from J; bases not matched to a gene: 5. This CDR3 region has 13 residues. CDR1 and CDR2 (germline): MDHEN, SYDVKM. The CDR3, as DNA: TGTGCCAGCTACGACAGGGGGCAAACTGAAGCTTTCTTT. It translates to CASYDRGQTEAFF.

The chain is built from TRBV28 and TRBJ2-7; D possibly corresponds to TRBD1 (5 bases). CDR3 length: 19 residues. V dropped 4 bases and J dropped 2 bases, with 27 bases sitting between them. Germline-derived CDR1 and CDR2 are MDHEN and SYDVKM. CDR3 sequence: CASSSPLFTATEYPYEQYF. For the CDR3, the DNA is TGTGCCAGCAGTTCCCCCTTGTTTACCGCGACAGAGTATCCCTACGAGCAGTACTTC. Variable domain in full (rest from reference TRBV28 and TRBJ2-7): DVKVTQSSRYLVKRTGEKVFLECVQDMDHENMFWYRQDPGLGLRLIYFSYDVKMKEKGDIPEGYSVSREKKERFSLILESASTNQTSMYLCASSSPLFTATEYPYEQYFGPGTRLTVT.

The chain is built from TRBV7-3 and TRBJ2-7, with TRBD1 matching over 8 bases. The CDR3 totals 13 residues. V lost 5 bases, J lost 4 bases, and 4 bases stayed unmatched. CDR1 SGHTA and CDR2 FQGTGA come from the germline V gene. CDR3 coding DNA: TGTGCCAGCAGCCCTGACAGGGGATACGAGCAGTACTTC. Amino acid sequence: CASSPDRGYEQYF. The full variable domain, in which reference TRBV7-3 and TRBJ2-7 provide the parts outside the CDR3, is GAGVSQTPSNKVTEKGKYVELRCDPISGHTALYWYRQSLGQGPEFLIYFQGTGAADDSGLPNDRFFAVRPEGSVSTLKIQRTERGDSAVYLCASSPDRGYEQYFGPGTRLTVT.

The V call is TRBV13, the J call TRBJ2-7; a possible D gene is TRBD1 (5 bases). V lost 0 bases and J lost 12, with 12 bases in between. The CDR3 is made up of 12 amino acids. Germline CDR1 PRHDT, CDR2 FYEKMQ (reference sequence). In DNA form, the CDR3 reads TGTGCCAGCAGCTTAGGCCTGAGACAGCCGTACTTC. Its translation is CASSLGLRQPYF.

The chain carries TRBV5-4 and TRBJ2-7; 9 nucleotides align to TRBD1. The junction had 13 bases not matched to a gene; V was cut back by 3 bases and J by 3 bases. This CDR3 comprises 17 residues. The V gene's germline CDR1 is SGHNT and CDR2 YYREEE (reference sequence). In DNA form, the CDR3 reads TGTGCCAGCAGCTACAAAACCGGGACAGGGCTCCTCTACGAGCAGTACTTC. Amino acids: CASSYKTGTGLLYEQYF.

V usage is TRBV10-3 and J usage is TRBJ2-1; 9 bases match TRBD2. The CDR3 has 14 amino acids. V trimming: 5 bases; J trimming: 5 bases; junction bases outside the gene matches: 4. The germline V gene has CDR1 ENHRY and CDR2 SYGVKD. The DNA for the CDR3 is TGTGCCATCAGTCGACTAGCGGACGACAATGAGCAGTTCTTC. Translation: CAISRLADDNEQFF.

The V gene is TRBV6-5, the J gene TRBJ2-7; the D gene is possibly TRBD2 (6 bases). V was shortened by 2 bases and J by 5 bases, with 13 bases between the two germline ends. This CDR3 spans 14 amino acids. Looked up from germline, CDR1 is MNHEY and CDR2 is SVGAGI. CDR3 DNA: TGTGCCAGCAGTTACCCCCAGACTAGTCACGAGCAGTACTTC. It is translated as CASSYPQTSHEQYF.